Following are 9 T cell receptor beta chains from one sample sequenced in a study of T cells in Graves' hyperthyroidism and ophthalmopathy. TCR beta CDR3 regions were amplified from RNA transcripts. A first-round RT-PCR of the TCR CDR3 used the HTBI primer set. TCRdb re-called the multiplex PCR reads with MiXCR, one entry per CDR3 protein. The sample has roughly 400,000 distinct CDR3 sequences, more than 12% seen once; the top ten hold 25% to 30%. Material for sequencing was blood. All receptors derive from a man aged 45-65 years with Graves' ophthalmopathy.

This clonotype showed up many times. The chain uses TRBV30 and TRBJ2-7; possibly TRBD1 for D (6 bases). The CDR3 spans 13 residues. Germline values: CDR1 GTSNPN, CDR2 SVGIG (reference sequence). V shed 3 bases and J shed 5 bases, with 14 bases lying between them. The CDR3 coding sequence is TGTGCCTGGAGGAAACAGGGCCGAAACGAGCAGTACTTC. Protein: CAWRKQGRNEQYF.

Many counts were recorded for this clonotype. The chain uses TRBV20-1 and TRBJ1-5; a possible D gene is TRBD1 (5 bases). Deletions cut 6 bases from V and 2 bases from J, with 14 bases between. Germline loops: CDR1 DFQATT, CDR2 SNEGSKA (reference sequence). The CDR3 has 14 amino acids. The CDR3 loop reads CSADDTGGNQPQHF. Written as DNA, the CDR3 is TGCAGTGCGGATGATACGGGGGGCAATCAGCCCCAGCATTTT.

Ten or more counts support this clonotype. The chain employs TRBV6-1 and TRBJ1-2, with D maybe TRBD1 (5 bases). V was clipped by 6 bases and J by 8 bases, with 19 bases between them. The CDR3 has 14 residues. Germline V gene sequence: CDR1 MNHNS, CDR2 SASEGT. This CDR3 reads CASSPDGANTGYTF. DNA of the CDR3: TGTGCCAGCAGCCCTGACGGGGCCAACACGGGCTACACCTTC.

This clonotype showed up many times. The rearrangement links TRBV27 to TRBJ2-4; perhaps D is TRBD1 or TRBD2 (5 bases each). Germline assignment: CDR1 MNHEY and CDR2 SMNVEV (reference sequence). The germline V and J ends were trimmed by 6 bases and 7 bases, with 16 bases remaining between them. The CDR3 runs to 14 residues. The DNA for the CDR3 is TGTGCCAGCAGCTCTTCCGGGGCATGGAACATTCAGTACTTC. Its translation is CASSSSGAWNIQYF.

This clonotype was seen at least ten times. DNA for the CDR3: TGTGCCACCAGTGATTCGAGGGGGTCTCAAGAGACCCAGTACTTC. Encoded protein: CATSDSRGSQETQYF. The chain recombines TRBV24-1 with TRBJ2-5, with D possibly TRBD1 on 6 matching bases. V was cut by 2 bases and J by 2 bases, with 11 bases left in between. Germline V gives CDR1 KGHDR, CDR2 SFDVKD. This CDR3 has 15 amino acids.

This chain links TRBV7-3 with TRBJ2-6; weak D call: TRBD2 (5 bases). CDR3 length: 14 residues. From germline, CDR1 is SGHTA and CDR2 FQGTGA. Trimming pared 5 bases from V and 4 bases from J, leaving 9 bases between. The CDR3 protein is CASSPDYGANVLTF. CDR3 DNA: TGTGCCAGCAGCCCAGACTACGGGGCCAACGTCCTGACTTTC.

J is TRBJ2-7 and V is TRBV20-1, with 8 bases matching TRBD2. The CDR3 is 17 residues long. J lost 2 bases, V lost 3 bases, and 15 bases had no gene match. Germline CDR1 reads DFQATT; CDR2 reads SNEGSKA (reference sequence). The CDR3 loop reads CSASGASPGTRTYEQYF. CDR3 in DNA: TGCAGTGCTAGTGGGGCAAGCCCCGGGACTAGGACCTACGAGCAGTACTTC.

In this sample, this clonotype turned up many times. The CDR3 protein is CASSPPLSLYEQYF. In DNA, the CDR3 is TGTGCCAGCAGCCCACCGTTATCCTTATACGAGCAGTACTTC. This chain uses TRBV12-3 or TRBV12-4 with TRBJ2-7, with D uncertain. V was shortened by 6 bases and J by 4 bases, with 16 bases between the two germline ends. This CDR3 comprises 14 residues.

This sequence joins TRBV3-1 and TRBJ2-5; D may be TRBD1 or TRBD2 (5 bases each). The CDR3 spans 14 residues. Germline CDR1 is LGHDT and CDR2 is YNNKEL (reference sequence). Trimming removed 4 bases from V and 5 bases from J, with 14 bases in between. CDR3 in amino acids: CASSPLGTQETQYF. CDR3 DNA sequence: TGTGCCAGCAGCCCTTTGGGGACCCAGGAGACCCAGTACTTC.